Reported below is one T cell receptor (beta chain). Constant-region priming of roughly 500 ng total RNA yielded TCR beta cDNA. ARM-PCR, slightly modified, supplied the TCR beta libraries through three nested multiplex PCR rounds. A C-beta reverse primer was combined with TRBV1-TRBV30 forward primers in the first two PCR rounds, and each round had approximately 9 cycles. TCRdb redid the calling of the multiplex PCR reads with MiXCR, one entry per CDR3 protein. The sample has about 320,000 distinct CDR3 sequences, 60% to 80% seen once. The CDR3 spans 15 residues. Germline V lookup: CDR1 SGHRS, CDR2 YFSETQ. Germline trimming cut 4 bases from V and 8 bases from J; bases unmatched to any gene: 12. The sample belongs to a study of tumor-infiltrating lymphocytes in primary liver carcinoma. Study summary: Stage T1-T3 N0M0 and a size of about 4.2 to 10 cm characterized the tumors.

Blood RNA came from unsorted whole blood; germline DNA was also extracted. This chain uses TRBV5-1 with TRBJ2-7; 10 bases are a match to TRBD1. Sequenced sample: peripheral blood. This receptor was obtained from a man in his forties with primary liver carcinoma and hepatitis B virus infection. The CDR3 spells CASSPVDMTGGKQYF. The CDR3 DNA is TGCGCCAGCAGCCCTGTCGATATGACAGGGGGCAAGCAGTACTTC. The whole variable domain, remainder taken from reference TRBV5-1 and TRBJ2-7, is KAGVTQTPRYLIKTRGQQVTLSCSPISGHRSVSWYQQTPGQGLQFLFEYFSETQRNKGNFPGRFSGRQFSNSRSEMNVSTLELGDSALYLCASSPVDMTGGKQYFGPGTRLTVT.